The T cell receptor beta chain under discussion was sequenced for a study of CD8 T cells in Susac syndrome. The CDR3 covers 14 residues. The germline V gene has CDR1 MNHEY and CDR2 SVGAGI. V lost 6 bases, J lost 10 bases, and 21 bases lay in between. RNA, at about 0.5 to 1 ug, was reverse transcribed with random hexamers. TCRdb used MiXCR to reprocess the immunoSEQ multiplex PCR reads, holding one entry per CDR3 protein. The repertoire consists of 40,000 to 60,000 distinct CDR3 sequences, with 93% occurring once and the leading ten covering 0.5% to 0.6%. The TCR sequence derives from a human donor with multiple sclerosis. The rearrangement uses TRBV6-5 and TRBJ1-1; D might be TRBD1 (6 bases). Sequencing input: CD8+ T cells from PBMCs. The CDR3 nucleotides read TGTGCCAGCAGCCTCCCCTCGCAGGGGCACAGAGCTTTCTTT. Its protein is CASSLPSQGHRAFF.